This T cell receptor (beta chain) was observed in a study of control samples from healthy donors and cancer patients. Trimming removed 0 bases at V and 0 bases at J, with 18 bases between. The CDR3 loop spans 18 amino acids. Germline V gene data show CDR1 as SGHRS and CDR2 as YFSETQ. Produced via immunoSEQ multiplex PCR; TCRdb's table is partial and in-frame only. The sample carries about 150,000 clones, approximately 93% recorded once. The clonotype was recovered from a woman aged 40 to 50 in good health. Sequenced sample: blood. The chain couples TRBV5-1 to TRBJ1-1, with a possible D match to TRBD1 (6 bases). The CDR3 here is CASSLAGLRQVMNTEAFF. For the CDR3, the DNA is TGCGCCAGCAGCTTGGCTGGACTCCGACAGGTGATGAACACTGAAGCTTTCTTT.